This T cell receptor (beta chain) originates from a study of T cells expressing NK-cell markers. Study in general: Sequenced donors, eight in total, included seven who were HCMV-seropositive and one who was seronegative.

TCRdb reprocessed the 5' RACE reads and keeps a single row for each CDR3 protein, giving no DNA. This listing includes some 340,000 distinct CDR3 sequences. The CDR3 sequence is 12 residues long. The sequence came from a man aged 18 to 70 in good health. This sequence joins TRBV12-3 or TRBV12-4 and TRBJ2-1; TCRdb's D call, TRBD1, is unchecked because there is no DNA. The sample was blood T cells: a sorted CD56 or NKG2C T cell subset, CD4+ or CD8+ T cells, or bulk PBMC T cells (not recorded which). The CDR3 sequence: CASSYLTPERFF.